These T cell receptor beta chains were read from a single sample in a study of blood T cell repertoires in COVID-19. Sequencing was performed with immunoSEQ multiplex PCR; in TCRdb, only in-frame clones are kept and a portion is missing. The sample yields 350,000 to 450,000 clones, roughly four fifths seen once. The sequenced material came from PBMCs or T cells enriched from blood (not recorded which). These TCRs come from a woman aged 50 to 60 who had recovered from COVID-19. CDR3s include the opening cysteine and the closing phenylalanine or tryptophan. The D gene is left open where the match is weak. Clone size is shown for a subset of rows, as once, few, many or a class of expanded clone.

j_call clone_size v_call d_call cdr3_nt cdr3_aa
TRBJ1-1 NA TRBV13 NA TGTGCCAGCAGCTTAGGGAACAGCCAAGCTTTCTTT CASSLGNSQAFF
TRBJ2-7 NA TRBV9 NA TGTGCCAGCAGCGTAGGACTGGGAGGCTCCTACGAGCAGTACTTC CASSVGLGGSYEQYF
TRBJ2-7 NA TRBV4-1 TRBD1 TGCGCCAGCATGCGACAGGGCCCTCCCTACGAGCAGTACTTC CASMRQGPPYEQYF
TRBJ2-3 few TRBV19 TRBD2 TGTGCCAGTAGTATCAGACTAGCGGGACGCACAGATACGCAGTATTTT CASSIRLAGRTDTQYF
TRBJ2-7 NA TRBV3-1/TRBV3-2 TRBD2 TGTGCCAGCGGCCGTGGGAAGCGGGACTACGAGCAGTACTTC CASGRGKRDYEQYF
TRBJ1-2 NA TRBV19 TRBD1 TGTGCCAGTAGTATAGATCTCCTTACAGGGGCCGGCGGCTATGGCTACACCTTC CASSIDLLTGAGGYGYTF
TRBJ2-7 NA TRBV28 NA TGTGCCAGCAGTTTAGGCTCCCCTCCCTACGAGCAGTACTTC CASSLGSPPYEQYF
TRBJ1-1 NA TRBV27 NA TGTGCCAGCAGTTACTCAACAGGGGAAGCTTTCTTT CASSYSTGEAFF
TRBJ2-5 NA TRBV3-1/TRBV3-2 TRBD2 TGTGCCAGCAGCCAAGGACTAGCGGGCTGGGAGACCCAGTACTTC CASSQGLAGWETQYF
TRBJ1-2 NA TRBV4-1 NA TGCGCCAGCAGCCAAGATGGTACAGGCTGGGGTGGCTACACCTTC CASSQDGTGWGGYTF
TRBJ1-1 NA TRBV7-9 NA TGTGCCAGCAGCTCTACAGGAACGAACACTGAAGCTTTCTTT CASSSTGTNTEAFF
TRBJ2-7 NA TRBV15 TRBD2 TGTGCCACCAGCAGAGAGGTGGGGGGCGGGAGGAAGTCGAACGAGCAGTACTTC CATSREVGGGRKSNEQYF
TRBJ1-1 NA TRBV10-1 NA TGCGCCAGCAGTGTAGCGTCCCCATGCACTGAAGCTTTCTTT CASSVASPCTEAFF
TRBJ2-3 NA TRBV9 TRBD2 TGTGCCAGCAGCGTAGACCCTAGCGGGAGGGCCGTAGATACGCAGTATTTT CASSVDPSGRAVDTQYF
TRBJ1-2 NA TRBV28 NA TGTGCCAGCATTCTAACACAGGGCTATGGCTACACCTTC CASILTQGYGYTF
TRBJ2-7 NA TRBV5-4 NA TGTGCCAGCAGCTCCGTGGGGGCGGGGGCCGACGAGCAGTACTTC CASSSVGAGADEQYF
TRBJ2-7 few TRBV12-3/TRBV12-4 NA TGTGCCAGCAGTTTAGGGCCGGGAAGCGAGCAGTACTTC CASSLGPGSEQYF
TRBJ1-2 once TRBV30 TRBD1 TGTGCCTGGAGCGGACAGGGAGCCTATGGCTACACCTTC CAWSGQGAYGYTF
TRBJ1-6 NA TRBV19 TRBD1 TGTGCCAGTAGTTGGGGACAGGGAACCTTTAATTCACCCCTCCACTTT CASSWGQGTFNSPLHF
TRBJ1-4 NA TRBV5-8 NA TGTGCCATTCCAACCGGGACTCAGAATGAAAAACTGTTTTTT CAIPTGTQNEKLFF
TRBJ2-5 NA TRBV4-1 NA TGCGCCAGCAGCCCCAATTTGGGGGGCCAAGAGACCCAGTACTTC CASSPNLGGQETQYF
TRBJ1-2 NA TRBV5-4 NA TGTGCCAGCAGCTTGGACCCCGCGGTGTTGGGTTTTGGCTACACCTTC CASSLDPAVLGFGYTF
TRBJ1-5 NA TRBV19 TRBD1 TGTGCCAGTAGTTACCCCGGGACAGGGGGCAATCAGCCCCAGCATTTT CASSYPGTGGNQPQHF
TRBJ1-2 NA TRBV5-1 TRBD1 TGCGCCAGCAGCTTACAGGGGCTGGATGGCTACACCTTC CASSLQGLDGYTF
TRBJ2-1 NA TRBV24-1 TRBD2 TGTGCCACCAGTGATTCTAGCGGGGGCTATTACAATGAGCAGTTCTTC CATSDSSGGYYNEQFF
TRBJ1-5 NA TRBV25-1 NA TGTGCCAGCAGTCCCATGGGGGCAGGGCTGAAGGATCAGCCCCAGCATTTT CASSPMGAGLKDQPQHF
TRBJ2-5 NA TRBV4-1 NA TGCGCCAGCAGCCAAGATTCCTACCAAGAGACCCAGTACTTC CASSQDSYQETQYF
TRBJ2-7 NA TRBV7-2 TRBD1 TGTGCCAGCAGCCCGCTGGGGACAGTCTCCTACGAGCAGTACTTC CASSPLGTVSYEQYF
TRBJ2-5 NA TRBV5-6 NA TGTGCCAGCAGTCGATCAGGAAAGGAGACCCAGTACTTC CASSRSGKETQYF
TRBJ2-7 few TRBV29-1 NA TGCAGCGTTGAGGCGAGGGGAGGATACGAGCAGTACTTC CSVEARGGYEQYF
TRBJ2-7 NA TRBV19 TRBD1 TGTGCCACCCTACAGGGGATTGGCTACGAGCAGTACTTC CATLQGIGYEQYF
TRBJ2-7 NA TRBV10-1 NA TGCGCCAGCAGTGAGCACCGGTGGGAGGACAAAAGCCTGTTC CASSEHRWEDKSLF
TRBJ1-6 once TRBV6-5 NA TGTGCCAGCCGGGGAGTTGATAATTCACCCCTCCACTTT CASRGVDNSPLHF
TRBJ2-1 NA TRBV10-2 NA TGCGCCAGCAGTCCATCCCGCGGGATCTCCTACAATGAGCAGTTCTTC CASSPSRGISYNEQFF
TRBJ1-2 NA TRBV25-1 NA TGTGCCAGCAGCCCCGGTAATTATGGCTACACCTTC CASSPGNYGYTF
TRBJ1-1 NA TRBV5-6 TRBD1 TGTGCCAGCAGCTGGGACAGGGCGAACACTGAAGCTTTCTTT CASSWDRANTEAFF
TRBJ2-3 NA TRBV7-9 NA TGTGGCGTGGGAGGAGGGGACACAGATACGCAGTATTTT CGVGGGDTDTQYF
TRBJ1-2 NA TRBV19 TRBD1 TGTGCCAGTAGAAAGACAGGGGGCAACTATGGCTACACCTTC CASRKTGGNYGYTF
TRBJ1-5 NA TRBV20-1 TRBD1 TGCAGTGCTAGTGCAGGGGGCCAACAGCCCCAGCATTTT CSASAGGQQPQHF
TRBJ1-2 NA TRBV3-1/TRBV3-2 TRBD1 TGTGCCAGCAGCCAAGACATACGGACAGGGCTTAATGGCTACACCTTC CASSQDIRTGLNGYTF
TRBJ1-2 NA TRBV4-2 TRBD1 TGTGCCAGCAGCCAGATTACGGGACAGGCGGGATATGGCTACACCTTC CASSQITGQAGYGYTF
TRBJ1-1 NA TRBV7-3 NA TGTGCCAGCAGCTCAGGAGGAGGCACTGAAGCTTTCTTT CASSSGGGTEAFF
TRBJ2-1 NA TRBV4-3 TRBD2 TGCGCCAGCAGCCAAACTAGCGGGGGCATTTACAATGAGCAGTTCTTC CASSQTSGGIYNEQFF
TRBJ2-5 NA TRBV6-6 TRBD2 TGTGCCACTAGGACTAGCGGGGGCCTCGGGGAGACCCAGTACTTC CATRTSGGLGETQYF
TRBJ1-3 NA TRBV25-1 NA TGTGCCAGCAGTGAATCTATGAGGAGCTCTGGAAACACCATATATTTT CASSESMRSSGNTIYF
TRBJ1-1 NA TRBV27 NA TGTGCCAGCAGTACGGGGGGATGGACTGAAGCTTTCTTT CASSTGGWTEAFF
TRBJ2-2 NA TRBV11-3 NA TGTGCCAGCAGCTTTGCACAGGGGAACACCGGGGAGCTGTTTTTT CASSFAQGNTGELFF
TRBJ2-2 NA TRBV24-1 NA TGTGCCACCAGAAATGCGGGCGGGGAGCTGTTTTTT CATRNAGGELFF
TRBJ2-2 NA TRBV27 NA TGTGCCAGCAGTTCCCACGGTTATGACGGGGAGCTGTTTTTT CASSSHGYDGELFF
TRBJ1-2 NA TRBV3-1/TRBV3-2 TRBD1 TGTGCCAGCGGGGACAGTAACTATGGCTACACCTTC CASGDSNYGYTF
TRBJ2-3 NA TRBV5-1 TRBD2 TGCGCCAGCAGCTTGGGTATGGGGGGGGGTCCCCCAGATACGCAGTATTTT CASSLGMGGGPPDTQYF
TRBJ1-6 NA TRBV30 NA TGTGCCTGGGCTGTAAAGAGCTCCTATAATTCACCCCTCCACTTT CAWAVKSSYNSPLHF
TRBJ1-1 NA TRBV14 NA TGTGCCAGCAGCCGGACTTACACTGAAGCTTTCTTT CASSRTYTEAFF
TRBJ2-3 NA TRBV7-3 TRBD1 TGTGCCAGCAGTTCCACAGGGGGAAATTCGGATACGCAGTATTTT CASSSTGGNSDTQYF
TRBJ2-5 NA TRBV5-1 TRBD2 TGCGCCAGCAGCTTGGCCCCTAGCGGGAAGTTCGGGACCCAGTACTTC CASSLAPSGKFGTQYF
TRBJ2-2 NA TRBV18 NA TGTGCCAGCTCACCCGCGGTTGGCAGCACCGGGGAGCTGTTTTTT CASSPAVGSTGELFF